Sequencing of this T cell receptor (beta chain) was carried out in a study of blood T cell repertoires in COVID-19. Study in general: Researchers got acute and convalescent COVID-19 samples from the United States, Italy and Spain.

Per the study methods: Estimation of nucleated cell counts was performed using reference gene primer amplification. TCRdb keeps only in-frame clones here, not all; method: immunoSEQ multiplex PCR. V and J calls and clone size are copied from that table; D and trimming were computed from the DNA. This table has about 180,000 clones, 75% to 85% appearing once. The V and J ends lost 3 bases and 3 bases, in that order; junction bases with no gene match: 2. The germline V gene has CDR1 MDHEN and CDR2 SYDVKM. CDR3 length equals 14 residues. The TCR was taken from a human donor in a cohort sampled during active COVID-19. The specimen sequenced was peripheral blood. This sequence joins TRBV28 and TRBJ1-2; 9 bases line up with TRBD1. In nucleotides, the CDR3 is TGTGCCAGCAGTTTCTGGGACAGGGACTATGGCTACACCTTC. As protein: CASSFWDRDYGYTF.